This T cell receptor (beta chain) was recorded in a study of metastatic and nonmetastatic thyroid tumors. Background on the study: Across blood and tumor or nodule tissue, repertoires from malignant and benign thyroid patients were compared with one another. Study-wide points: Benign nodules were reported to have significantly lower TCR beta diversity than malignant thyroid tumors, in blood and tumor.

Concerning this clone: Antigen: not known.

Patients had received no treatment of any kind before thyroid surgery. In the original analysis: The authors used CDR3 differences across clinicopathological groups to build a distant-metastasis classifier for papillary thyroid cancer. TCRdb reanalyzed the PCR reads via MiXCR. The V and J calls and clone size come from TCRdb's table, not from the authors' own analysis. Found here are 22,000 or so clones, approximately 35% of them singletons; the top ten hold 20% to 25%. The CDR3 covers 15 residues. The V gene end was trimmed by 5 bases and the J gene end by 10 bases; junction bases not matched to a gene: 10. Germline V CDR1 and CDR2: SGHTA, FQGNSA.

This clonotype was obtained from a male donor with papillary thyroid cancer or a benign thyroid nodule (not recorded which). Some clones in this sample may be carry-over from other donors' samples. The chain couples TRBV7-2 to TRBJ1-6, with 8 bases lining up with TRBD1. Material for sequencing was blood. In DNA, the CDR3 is TGTGCCAGCAGCCTCGGACAGGGAGAGGCATCACCCCTCCACTTT. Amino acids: CASSLGQGEASPLHF. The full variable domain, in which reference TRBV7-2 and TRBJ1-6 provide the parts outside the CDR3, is GAGVSQSPSNKVTEKGKDVELRCDPISGHTALYWYRQSLGQGLEFLIYFQGNSAPDKSGLPSDRFSAERTGGSVSTLTIQRTQQEDSAVYLCASSLGQGEASPLHFGNGTRLTVT.